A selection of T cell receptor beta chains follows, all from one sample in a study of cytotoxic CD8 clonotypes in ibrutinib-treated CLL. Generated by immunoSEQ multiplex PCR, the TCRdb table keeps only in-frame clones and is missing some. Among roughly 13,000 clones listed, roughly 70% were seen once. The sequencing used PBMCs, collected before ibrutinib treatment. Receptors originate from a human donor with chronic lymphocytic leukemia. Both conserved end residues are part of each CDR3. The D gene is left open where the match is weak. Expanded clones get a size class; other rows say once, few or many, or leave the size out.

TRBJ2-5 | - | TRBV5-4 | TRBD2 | TGTGCCAGCAGCCAAGACCCAGCGGGGACTCAAGAGACCCAGTACTTC | CASSQDPAGTQETQYF
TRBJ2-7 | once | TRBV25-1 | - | TGTGCCAGCAGCGCCCGTCAGGGACCTCGCGAGCAGTACTTC | CASSARQGPREQYF
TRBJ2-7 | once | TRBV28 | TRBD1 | TGTGCCAGCAGACGACAGGGGGGGTCCTACGAGCAGTACTTC | CASRRQGGSYEQYF
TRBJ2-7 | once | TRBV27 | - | TGTGCCAGCAGTTTATCGAGGGGCCCCACCTACGAGCAGTACTTC | CASSLSRGPTYEQYF
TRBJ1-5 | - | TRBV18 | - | TGTGCCAGCTCCCGCATCGATCAGCCCCAGCATTTT | CASSRIDQPQHF
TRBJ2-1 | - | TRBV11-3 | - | TGTGCCAGCAGCTTGGGCGGTTTGAAGGAGCAGTTCTTC | CASSLGGLKEQFF
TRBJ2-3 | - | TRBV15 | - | TGTGCCACCAGCAGAGATAGGGGACACTCCACAGATACGCAGTATTTT | CATSRDRGHSTDTQYF
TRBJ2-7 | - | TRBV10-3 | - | TGTGCCATCAGTGGTGGTACGGAGTCGGGCGAGCAGTACTTC | CAISGGTESGEQYF
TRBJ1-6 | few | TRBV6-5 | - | TGTGCCAGCAGACCGGGGGGGGAAAATTCACCCCTCCACTTT | CASRPGGENSPLHF
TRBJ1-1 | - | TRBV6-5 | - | TGTGCCAGCAGAACAGGTGGGACGAACACTGAAGCTTTCTTT | CASRTGGTNTEAFF
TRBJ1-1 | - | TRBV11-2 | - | TGTGCCAGCAGCTTGGGGGGGCTGGGCCAAAATTGGGCTTTCTTT | CASSLGGLGQNWAFF
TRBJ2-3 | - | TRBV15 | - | TGTGCCACCAGCACCCGGACGCGTCCCAGCACAGATACGCAGTATTTT | CATSTRTRPSTDTQYF
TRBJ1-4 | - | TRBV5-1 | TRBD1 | TGCGCCAGCGGACGGACAGGGACTCCTGAAAAACTGTTTTTT | CASGRTGTPEKLFF
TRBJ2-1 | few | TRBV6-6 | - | TGTGCCAGCAGCCCCCGCGCCGAGGGGGGGCAGTTCTTC | CASSPRAEGGQFF
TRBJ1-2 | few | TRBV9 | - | TGTGCCAGCAGCGTAGCCCCCCTCGGGGTGGGGAGGGACTACACCTTC | CASSVAPLGVGRDYTF
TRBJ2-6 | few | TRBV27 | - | TGTGCCAGCAGTTTCCTTGGGGGGGCCAACGTCCTGACTTTC | CASSFLGGANVLTF
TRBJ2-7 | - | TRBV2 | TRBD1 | TGTGCCAGCGACAGGGATTATAGCGAGCAGTACTTC | CASDRDYSEQYF
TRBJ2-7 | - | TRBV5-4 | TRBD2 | TGTGCCAGCAGCCCCCCGGGAGGGAAAACCTACGAGCAGTACTTC | CASSPPGGKTYEQYF
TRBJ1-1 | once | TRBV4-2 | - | TGTGCCAGCAGCCAAGAGGGGGGAAACACTGAAGCTTTCTTT | CASSQEGGNTEAFF
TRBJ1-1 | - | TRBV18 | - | TGTGCCAGCTCACCCCCCAGGGTCACTCTGTGGGACACTGAAGCTTTCTTT | CASSPPRVTLWDTEAFF
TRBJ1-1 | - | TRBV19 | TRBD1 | TGTGCCAGTAGTTCACAGGGGGTCACTGAAGCTTTCTTT | CASSSQGVTEAFF
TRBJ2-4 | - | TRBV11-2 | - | TGTGCCAGCAGCTTAGATCGGGCTGTAGGGGCCAAAAACATTCAGTACTTC | CASSLDRAVGAKNIQYF
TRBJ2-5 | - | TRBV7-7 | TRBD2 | TGTGCCAGCAGCCCCCCGGGGGGTCGCGAGACCCAGTACTTC | CASSPPGGRETQYF
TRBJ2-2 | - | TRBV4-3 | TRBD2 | TGCGCCAGCAGCCAAGCACTACTAGCGGGGGGAACGAACACCGGGGAGCTGTTTTTT | CASSQALLAGGTNTGELFF
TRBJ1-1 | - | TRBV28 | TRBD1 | TGTGCCAGCAGAGCCCAGGGGGCGCGGGGTACTGAAGCTTTCTTT | CASRAQGARGTEAFF
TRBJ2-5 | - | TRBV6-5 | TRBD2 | TGTGCCAGCAGTTATGGGACTAGCGGGAGTGGAGAGACCCAGTACTTC | CASSYGTSGSGETQYF
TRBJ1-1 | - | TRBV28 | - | TGTGCCAGCACTCTGGGGGCGACGTCTATAGCTTTCTTT | CASTLGATSIAFF
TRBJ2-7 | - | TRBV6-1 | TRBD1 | TGTGCCAGCAGTGAATTGGGACAGGGTTTCGAGCAGTACTTC | CASSELGQGFEQYF
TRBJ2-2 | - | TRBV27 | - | TGTGCCAGCAGTTTATGGCAGAACACCGGGGAGCTGTTTTTT | CASSLWQNTGELFF
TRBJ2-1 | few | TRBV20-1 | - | TGCAGTGCTAGTGCGCTACTGGAGCAGTTCTTC | CSASALLEQFF
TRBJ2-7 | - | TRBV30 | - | TGTGCCTGGAGTGTACGGCCGCACGAGCAGTACTTC | CAWSVRPHEQYF
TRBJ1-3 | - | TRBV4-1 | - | TGCGCCAGCAGCCAAGATGGGTGGACCATATATTTT | CASSQDGWTIYF
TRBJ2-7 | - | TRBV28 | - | TGTGCCAGCAACCCGGGGCGGGGTTATGGCGAGCAGTACTTC | CASNPGRGYGEQYF
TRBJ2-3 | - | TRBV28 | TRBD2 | TGTGCCAGCAGTTCTGAGCGGGGTAGCACAGATACGCAGTATTTT | CASSSERGSTDTQYF
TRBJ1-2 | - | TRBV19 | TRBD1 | TGTGCCAGTAGCCTACCCAGGGGGCTGGGAAACTATGGCTACACCTTC | CASSLPRGLGNYGYTF
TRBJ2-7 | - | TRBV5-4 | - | TGTGCCAGCAGCCCTGGTGGCCACTACGAGCAGTACTTC | CASSPGGHYEQYF
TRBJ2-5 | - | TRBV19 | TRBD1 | TGTGCCAGTAGTATAGGAGGGGGCCTTGGGGAGACCCAGTACTTC | CASSIGGGLGETQYF
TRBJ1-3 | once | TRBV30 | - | TGTGCCTGGAGTGGCCCCGGTGGAAACACCATATATTTT | CAWSGPGGNTIYF
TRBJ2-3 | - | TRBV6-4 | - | TGTGCCAGCAGTGACGACAGCAGCACAGATACGCAGTATTTT | CASSDDSSTDTQYF
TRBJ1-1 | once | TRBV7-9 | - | TGTGCCAGCAGCTTAGCGCGGGGACGGGGCACTGAAGCTTTCTTT | CASSLARGRGTEAFF
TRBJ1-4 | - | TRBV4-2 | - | TGTGCCAGCACCCGGGAGGGGCTCGCTTCAACTAATGAAAAACTGTTTTTT | CASTREGLASTNEKLFF
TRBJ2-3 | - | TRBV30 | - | TGTGCCTGGAGTGTATTGGGGGGGGCGGATACGCAGTATTTT | CAWSVLGGADTQYF
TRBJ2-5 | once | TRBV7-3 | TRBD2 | TGTGCCAGCAGCCCCGGGCTAGCGGAAGAGACCCAGTACTTC | CASSPGLAEETQYF
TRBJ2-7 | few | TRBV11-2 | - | TGTGCCAGCAGCCAGGGGAGCGGGGCCCCATACGAGCAGTACTTC | CASSQGSGAPYEQYF
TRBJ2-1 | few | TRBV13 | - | TGTGCCAGCAGCCCCGGCGTGGGGGATGAGCAGTTCTTC | CASSPGVGDEQFF
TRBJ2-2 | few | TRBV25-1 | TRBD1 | TGTGCCACCGACAAAGGACAGGGCGGCACCGGGGAGCTGTTTTTT | CATDKGQGGTGELFF
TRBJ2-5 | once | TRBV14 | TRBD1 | TGTGCCAGCAGCCAAAGACAGGGGGGGACCCAGTACTTC | CASSQRQGGTQYF
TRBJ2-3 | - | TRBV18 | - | TGTGCCAGCACCCGGCGGGCGGACACAGATACGCAGTATTTT | CASTRRADTDTQYF
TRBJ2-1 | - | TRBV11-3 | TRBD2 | TGTGCCAGCAGCTTAGCCGGGACTAGCTACAATGAGCAGTTCTTC | CASSLAGTSYNEQFF
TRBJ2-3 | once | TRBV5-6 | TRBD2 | TGTGCCAGCAGCCCCGGACTAGCTGGGTCAGATACGCAGTATTTT | CASSPGLAGSDTQYF
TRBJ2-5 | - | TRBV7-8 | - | TGTGCCAGCAGCTTAGGGGAAACGGGCCTCCAAGAGACCCAGTACTTC | CASSLGETGLQETQYF
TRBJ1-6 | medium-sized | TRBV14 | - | TGTGCCAGCACCCTCGGTGGGGGAACACCCCTCCACTTT | CASTLGGGTPLHF